This TCR beta chain stems from a study of lymphopenia after photon versus proton radiotherapy. General study results and limits: Oligoclonal CD8+ Temra expansion after nadir drove photon patients' diversity drop.

Points on this clone: Its antigen remains unknown.

There are 15 residues in the CDR3. Germline V lookup: CDR1 LNHDA, CDR2 SQIVND (reference sequence). With 4 bases clipped from V and 6 bases from J, the junction kept 8 bases outside the gene matches. The repertoire was sequenced with immunoSEQ multiplex PCR; TCRdb's copy has only in-frame clones and lacks some. The sample lists roughly 14,000 clones, under 90% seen once, with 25% to 30% in the top ten. V gene TRBV19 combines with J gene TRBJ2-3; 9 bases match TRBD1. The sequencing used peripheral blood, collected from a patient treated with photon-based radiotherapy. This receptor was obtained from a man aged 45-65 years with gastric cancer. The CDR3 coding sequence is TGTGCCAGTAGTAGGCCCGGACAGGGGCGGGATACGCAGTATTTT. Amino acid sequence: CASSRPGQGRDTQYF. Full variable domain (rest looked up from reference TRBV19 and TRBJ2-3): DGGITQSPKYLFRKEGQNVTLSCEQNLNHDAMYWYRQDPGQGLRLIYYSQIVNDFQKGDIAEGYSVSREKKESFPLTVTSAQKNPTAFYLCASSRPGQGRDTQYFGPGTRLTVL.